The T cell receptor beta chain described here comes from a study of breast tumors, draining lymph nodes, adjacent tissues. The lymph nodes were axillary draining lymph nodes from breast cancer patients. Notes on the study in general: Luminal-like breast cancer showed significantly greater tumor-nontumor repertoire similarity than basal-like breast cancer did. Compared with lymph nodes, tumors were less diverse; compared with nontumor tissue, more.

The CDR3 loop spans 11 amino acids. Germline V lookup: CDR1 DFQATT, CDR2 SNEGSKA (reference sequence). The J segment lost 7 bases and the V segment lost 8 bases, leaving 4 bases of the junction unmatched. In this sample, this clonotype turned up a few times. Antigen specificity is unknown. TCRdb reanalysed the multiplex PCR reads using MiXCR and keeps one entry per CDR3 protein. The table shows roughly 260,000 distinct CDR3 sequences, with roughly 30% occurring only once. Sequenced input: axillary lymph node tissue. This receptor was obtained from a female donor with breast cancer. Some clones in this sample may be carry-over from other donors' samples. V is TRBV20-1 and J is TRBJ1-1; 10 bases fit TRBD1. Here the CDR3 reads CSPGQGIEAFF. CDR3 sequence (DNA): TGCAGTCCGGGACAGGGGATTGAAGCTTTCTTT.